This is a list of T cell receptor beta chains from one sample in a study of blood T cell repertoires in COVID-19. This table comes from immunoSEQ multiplex PCR, and its TCRdb copy is limited to in-frame clones, with some not included. Of about 110,000 clones detected, 75% to 90% appear once; the ten largest clones hold 15% to 20%. Sequencing was performed on peripheral blood. These receptor sequences come from a woman aged 55 to 70 with acute or convalescent COVID-19. CDR3s include the opening cysteine and the closing phenylalanine or tryptophan. The D gene is left open where the match is weak. Expanded clones are given a class, and other clones once, few, many or no size at all.

j_call d_call cdr3_length clone_size v_call cdr3_aa cdr3_nt
TRBJ2-1 TRBD2 15 once TRBV19 CASSKSGSSYNEQFF TGTGCCAGTAGTAAAAGCGGGAGCTCCTACAATGAGCAGTTCTTC
TRBJ2-6 - 18 - TRBV15 CATSRDAGKISGANVLTF TGTGCCACCAGCAGAGACGCAGGGAAAATCTCTGGGGCCAACGTCCTGACTTTC
TRBJ1-1 - 14 once TRBV2 CAASAGSKNTEAFF TGCGCCGCCTCCGCGGGGTCGAAGAACACTGAAGCTTTCTTT
TRBJ2-1 - 12 - TRBV11-3 CASSLGTREQFF TGTGCCAGCAGCTTAGGTACACGCGAGCAGTTCTTC
TRBJ1-4 - 17 once TRBV25-1 CASSEIKGGWTNEKLFF TGTGCCAGCAGTGAAATCAAGGGAGGTTGGACTAATGAAAAACTGTTTTTT
TRBJ1-1 - 15 - TRBV10-3 CASLRDAGLNTEAFF TGTGCTTCGCTCCGAGATGCAGGCTTGAACACTGAAGCTTTCTTT
TRBJ2-5 - 13 - TRBV12-3/TRBV12-4 CASSLTDGETQYF TGTGCCAGCAGTTTAACAGATGGAGAGACCCAGTACTTC
TRBJ1-6 TRBD1 17 - TRBV27 CARTTGATGSYNSPLHF TGTGCCAGGACGACAGGGGCCACGGGCTCCTATAATTCACCCCTCCACTTT
TRBJ2-7 - 12 few TRBV28 CASSLEGYEQYF TGTGCCAGCAGTTTGGAGGGGTACGAGCAGTACTTC
TRBJ1-2 TRBD1 14 - TRBV9 CASSAHDRDDGYTF TGTGCCAGCAGCGCCCACGACAGGGACGATGGCTACACCTTC
TRBJ2-5 - 14 once TRBV20-1 CSASPLTREETQYF TGCAGTGCCAGTCCCCTAACGAGAGAAGAGACCCAGTACTTC
TRBJ2-2 - 13 - TRBV29-1 CSVDPGLTGELFF TGCAGCGTTGATCCCGGGTTGACCGGGGAGCTGTTTTTT
TRBJ2-7 TRBD2 15 - TRBV18 CASSRLAGASYEQYF TGTGCCAGCTCACGACTAGCGGGAGCATCCTACGAGCAGTACTTC
TRBJ2-7 TRBD1 13 - TRBV12-3/TRBV12-4 CASSPGTGGKQYF TGTGCCAGCAGTCCCGGGACAGGGGGCAAGCAGTACTTC
TRBJ1-2 - 15 - TRBV4-2 CASSQDSGVVYGYTF TGTGCCAGCAGCCAAGATTCTGGAGTGGTCTATGGCTACACCTTC
TRBJ1-1 - 17 - TRBV14 CASSPYWMGGLNTEAFF TGTGCCAGCAGCCCCTATTGGATGGGGGGGCTGAACACTGAAGCTTTCTTT
TRBJ2-7 - 17 - TRBV5-4 CASSSYKQGIGSYEQYF TGTGCCAGCAGCTCGTATAAACAGGGAATAGGGTCCTACGAGCAGTACTTC
TRBJ1-2 - 13 - TRBV6-1 CASSELSNYGYTF TGTGCCAGCAGTGAACTTAGCAACTATGGCTACACCTTC
TRBJ1-2 - 15 - TRBV5-1 CASSRGQTSNYGYTF TGCGCCAGCAGCCGCGGACAGACCTCTAACTATGGCTACACCTTC
TRBJ1-6 TRBD1 15 - TRBV11-2 CASSFEVQGNSPLHF TGTGCCAGCAGCTTTGAGGTACAGGGGAATTCACCCCTCCACTTT
TRBJ1-3 - 13 - TRBV2 CASSGESGNTIYF TGTGCCAGCAGCGGGGAATCTGGAAACACCATATATTTT
TRBJ2-1 TRBD1 15 once TRBV11-3 CASSQQGSSYNEQFF TGTGCCAGCAGCCAACAGGGGAGCTCCTACAATGAGCAGTTCTTC
TRBJ1-5 - 13 - TRBV28 CARSWGVGQPQHF TGTGCCAGATCTTGGGGGGTGGGGCAGCCCCAGCATTTT
TRBJ1-2 TRBD1 14 - TRBV7-2 CASSQDRGFGGYTF TGTGCCAGCAGTCAGGACAGGGGGTTTGGAGGCTACACCTTC
TRBJ1-1 TRBD1 13 once TRBV29-1 CSVKTGTNTEAFF TGCAGCGTTAAGACAGGGACGAACACTGAAGCTTTCTTT
TRBJ2-2 TRBD2 16 - TRBV9 CASSVLAGGATGELFF TGTGCCAGCAGCGTACTAGCGGGAGGGGCCACCGGGGAGCTGTTTTTT
TRBJ2-5 - 14 - TRBV5-6 CASSLNGAGETQYF TGTGCCAGCAGCTTGAATGGGGCTGGAGAGACCCAGTACTTC
TRBJ2-5 TRBD1 13 - TRBV24-1 CATAGTGEETQYF TGTGCCACCGCCGGGACAGGGGAAGAGACCCAGTACTTC
TRBJ2-1 TRBD1 16 - TRBV5-1 CASSFSVTGGFNEQFF TGCGCCAGCAGTTTCTCAGTGACAGGGGGATTCAATGAGCAGTTCTTC
TRBJ1-6 TRBD1 13 - TRBV28 CASWDRHNSPLHF TGTGCCAGCTGGGACAGACATAATTCACCCCTCCACTTT
TRBJ2-1 TRBD1 16 - TRBV28 CASSLSVTGSYNEQFF TGTGCCAGCAGTTTGTCGGTGACAGGGTCCTACAATGAGCAGTTCTTC
TRBJ1-2 TRBD1 13 once TRBV7-6 CASSSTGVGGYTF TGTGCCAGCAGCTCGACAGGGGTGGGTGGCTACACCTTC
TRBJ1-1 TRBD1 13 - TRBV9 CASSLRTGREAFF TGTGCCAGCAGCTTAAGGACAGGGAGAGAAGCTTTCTTT
TRBJ2-1 - 16 - TRBV11-2 CASSRLDGSSYNEQFF TGTGCCAGCAGCCGCCTCGACGGGAGCTCCTACAATGAGCAGTTCTTC
TRBJ2-1 - 15 - TRBV28 CASSSGGLSYNEQFF TGTGCCAGCAGTTCAGGGGGACTCTCCTACAATGAGCAGTTCTTC
TRBJ2-3 - 14 - TRBV4-3 CASSDQGMADTQYF TGCGCCAGCAGCGACCAGGGTATGGCAGATACGCAGTATTTT
TRBJ1-4 TRBD1 14 - TRBV7-6 CASSQDRSNEKLFF TGTGCCAGCAGCCAGGACAGGAGTAATGAAAAACTGTTTTTT
TRBJ1-1 - 14 - TRBV7-9 CASSQQGALTEAFF TGTGCCAGCAGCCAACAGGGAGCGCTAACTGAAGCTTTCTTT
TRBJ2-5 - 15 - TRBV25-1 CASSDRTDFKETQYF TGTGCCAGCAGTGACCGGACAGATTTTAAAGAGACCCAGTACTTC
TRBJ2-5 - 13 - TRBV9 CASSGRGGETQYF TGTGCCAGCAGCGGCAGGGGAGGGGAGACCCAGTACTTC
TRBJ1-2 - 13 once TRBV27 CASSSGSNYGYTF TGTGCCAGCAGTTCGGGGTCTAACTATGGCTACACCTTC
TRBJ1-2 - 15 - TRBV7-2 CASSFTPGINYGYTF TGTGCCAGCAGCTTTACCCCAGGGATCAACTATGGCTACACCTTC
TRBJ1-2 - 14 - TRBV6-5 CASSYAHRSPGYTF TGTGCCAGCAGTTACGCGCACAGGTCACCCGGCTACACCTTC
TRBJ1-2 TRBD1 13 - TRBV6-6 CASRQGMGGGYTF TGTGCCAGCAGACAGGGGATGGGGGGTGGCTACACCTTC